This TCR beta chain appears in the sequencing data of a study of shared T cell receptors in the human thymus. The ends lost 4 bases at V and 4 bases at J; junction bases unmatched: 0. The CDR3 spans 13 residues. Germline CDR1 is LNHNV and CDR2 is YYDKDF (reference sequence). The assay was immunoSEQ multiplex PCR, and TCRdb's table has in-frame clones only and misses some. The sample shows some 760,000 clones, approximately 83% of them seen only once. A further study also used this sample, focusing on human thymus T cells. From that paper: The people who donated were healthy Finnish babies having corrective surgery for congenital heart defects. Thymic repertoires overlap heavily among unrelated individuals, related research has reported.

This receptor was identified in a girl in the first two years of life with a congenital heart defect. V usage is TRBV15 and J usage is TRBJ2-2; 7 bases match TRBD1. Sequencing was carried out using thymocytes. In DNA, the CDR3 is TGTGCCACCAGCACAGGGGGCACCGGGGAGCTGTTTTTT. Its translation is CATSTGGTGELFF.